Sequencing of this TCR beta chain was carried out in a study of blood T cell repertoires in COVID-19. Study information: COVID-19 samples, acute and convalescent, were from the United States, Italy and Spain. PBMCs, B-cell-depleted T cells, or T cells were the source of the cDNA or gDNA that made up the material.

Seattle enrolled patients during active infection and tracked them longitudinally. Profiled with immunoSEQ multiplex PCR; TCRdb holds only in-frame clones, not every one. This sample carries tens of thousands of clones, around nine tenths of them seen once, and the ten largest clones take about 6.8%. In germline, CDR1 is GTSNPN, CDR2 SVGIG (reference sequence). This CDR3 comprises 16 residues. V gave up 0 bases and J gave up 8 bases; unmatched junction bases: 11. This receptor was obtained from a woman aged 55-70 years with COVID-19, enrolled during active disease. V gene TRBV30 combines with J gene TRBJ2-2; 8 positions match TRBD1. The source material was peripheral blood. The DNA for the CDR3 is TGTGCCTGGAGTGTTGGAACCAGGGGGCTTTGGGGGGAGCTGTTTTTT. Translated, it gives CAWSVGTRGLWGELFF. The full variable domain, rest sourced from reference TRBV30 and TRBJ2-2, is SQTIHQWPATLVQPVGSPLSLECTVEGTSNPNLYWYRQAAGRGLQLLFYSVGIGQISSEVPQNLSASRPQDRQFILSSKKLLLSDSGFYLCAWSVGTRGLWGELFFGEGSRLTVL.